These 19 T cell receptor beta chains were all obtained from the same sample, sequenced in a study of blood T cells in healthy people across ages. The use of a sample-barcoded 5' primer and a J-beta primer mix characterized a second PCR of 7 to 11 cycles. One entry per CDR3 protein, called by TCRdb with MiXCR from the 5' RACE reads. The sample has hundreds of thousands of distinct CDR3 sequences; 40% to 50% are singletons. The sequenced sample was blood. The receptor source for this set is a man aged 80 or over in good health.

The chain employs TRBV12-3 or TRBV12-4 and TRBJ2-1; TRBD1 agrees at 11 bases. V shed 7 bases, J shed 7 bases, and the junction held 6 bases outside the gene matches. This CDR3 comprises 14 residues. DNA for the CDR3: TGTGCCAGCAATGGACAGGGGGCATTGAATGAGCAGTTCTTC. Amino acid sequence: CASNGQGALNEQFF.

V is TRBV3-1 and J is TRBJ2-1; D possibly corresponds to TRBD1 (6 bases). Deletions cut 4 bases from V and 6 bases from J, with 28 bases between. The CDR3 loop spans 19 amino acids. Per the germline V gene, CDR1 is LGHDT and CDR2 is YNNKEL (reference sequence). The CDR3: CASSPICSDSESLVNEQFF. The CDR3 region has the DNA TGTGCCAGCAGCCCGATTTGTTCGGACAGCGAATCGTTGGTCAATGAGCAGTTCTTC.

V gene TRBV20-1 combines with J gene TRBJ2-7; D gene uncertain. Germline loops: CDR1 DFQATT, CDR2 SNEGSKA (reference sequence). This CDR3 is built from 13 residues. V shed 0 bases and J shed 2 bases, with 8 bases lying between them. CDR3 amino acids: CSARDRLTYEQYF. The CDR3 DNA reads TGCAGTGCTAGAGATCGGTTGACCTACGAGCAGTACTTC.

The rearrangement uses TRBV20-1 and TRBJ2-2; D is perhaps TRBD2 (5 bases). CDR1 DFQATT and CDR2 SNEGSKA come from the germline V gene (reference sequence). V dropped 3 bases and J dropped 3 bases, with 8 bases sitting between them. CDR3 size: 13 residues. CDR3: CSASGGYTGELFF. The CDR3 region has the DNA TGCAGTGCTAGTGGAGGATACACCGGGGAGCTGTTTTTT.

This clonotype has a handful of counts. This rearrangement joins TRBV6-1 to TRBJ2-5; D is perhaps TRBD2 (5 bases). The end of the DNA fits TRBJ2-7 better, so the J call may be wrong. The CDR3 covers 14 residues. Per germline, CDR1 MNHNS and CDR2 SASEGT. The CDR3: CASSVNGIYYEQYF. The CDR3, as DNA: TGTGCCAGCAGTGTCAACGGGATTTACTACGAGCAGTACTTC.

As regards this clonotype: A much larger clone differs by one base, so this may be a read error. This sequence joins TRBV5-5 and TRBJ2-1; maybe TRBD1 (6 bases). Trimming pared 4 bases from V and 2 bases from J, leaving 13 bases between. This CDR3 comprises 15 residues. In germline, CDR1 is SGHKS, CDR2 YYEKEE (reference sequence). In nucleotides, the CDR3 is TGTGCCAGCAGCCCGGCTAGGGACACCTACAATGAGCAGTTCTTC. Translated, it gives CASSPARDTYNEQFF.

Points on this clonotype: At one of its ends the junction is not consistent with the germline gene, which may arise from a read error. V gene TRBV20-1 combines with J gene TRBJ1-5, with D possibly TRBD1 on 5 matching bases. Germline CDR1 reads DFQATT; CDR2 reads SNEGSKA (reference sequence). The CDR3 spans 13 residues. The CDR3 DNA reads as TGCGGTGCTAGAGATAGTGGGACTCAGCCCCAGCATTTT. Amino acids: CGARDSGTQPQHF.

The V gene is TRBV6-2 or TRBV6-3, the J gene TRBJ1-4; 7 positions match TRBD1. The CDR3 consists of 17 residues. CDR1 is MNHEY and CDR2 is SVGEGT in the germline V gene. Losses at the gene ends were 7 bases for V and 4 bases for J; bases not matched to a gene: 15. CDR3 in amino acids: CASIIEGQKSFNEKLFF. The CDR3 DNA reads as TGTGCCAGCATTATCGAGGGACAGAAAAGTTTTAATGAAAAACTGTTTTTT.

The chain has TRBV6-5 and TRBJ2-7, with D unclear. The germline gives CDR1 MNHEY, CDR2 SVGAGI. Trimming cost V 0 bases and J 7 bases, with 13 bases left between them. The CDR3 loop spans 14 amino acids. The CDR3 sequence is CASSYSKVRREQYF. In nucleotides, the CDR3 is TGTGCCAGCAGTTACTCGAAAGTCCGGCGTGAGCAGTACTTC.

This clonotype was picked up a small number of times. This chain links TRBV5-5 with TRBJ2-1, with D possibly TRBD1 on 5 matching bases. Trimming shortened V by 0 bases and J by 8 bases, and 15 bases separated the two germline ends. The CDR3 contains 15 residues. CDR1 is SGHKS, CDR2 YYEKEE, per germline (reference sequence). CDR3 amino acids: CASSLAWTPGDEQFF. The DNA for the CDR3 is TGTGCCAGCAGCTTGGCCTGGACACCCGGCGATGAGCAGTTCTTC.

The chain employs TRBV3-1 and TRBJ1-2, with D possibly TRBD1 on 5 matching bases. The CDR3 consists of 15 residues. The V gene lost 1 base and the J gene lost 2 bases, with 11 bases spanning the gap. Germline CDR1 LGHDT, CDR2 YNNKEL (reference sequence). This CDR3 reads CASSQGTDSNYGYTF. DNA of the CDR3: TGTGCCAGCAGCCAAGGTACTGACAGCAACTATGGCTACACCTTC.

V gene TRBV11-2 combines with J gene TRBJ2-1, with 11 bases identical to TRBD2. Germline V CDR1 and CDR2: SGHAT, FQNNGV. The CDR3 has 13 residues. After removal of 10 bases from V and 6 bases from J, the junction contained 5 bases not matched to a gene. CDR3 loop: CATPGLAGNEQFF. The CDR3 coding sequence is TGTGCCACCCCCGGACTAGCGGGCAATGAGCAGTTCTTC.

This clonotype has more than one count but fewer than ten. The rearrangement uses TRBV4-3 and TRBJ1-6, with D uncertain. V dropped 1 base and J dropped 8 bases, with 6 bases sitting between them. The germline V gene encodes CDR1 LGHNA and CDR2 YSLEER. The CDR3 runs 13 residues. CDR3 bases: TGCGCCAGCAGCCAAGCGGAGGATTCACCCCTCCACTTT. Translating it yields CASSQAEDSPLHF.

The CDR3 region is CASRSYDRVGGELFF. Written as DNA, the CDR3 is TGCGCCAGCAGAAGTTACGACAGGGTTGGCGGGGAGCTGTTTTTT. This sequence joins TRBV5-1 and TRBJ2-2; 7 positions match TRBD1. CDR1 is SGHRS, CDR2 YFSETQ, per germline. V shed 5 bases and J 7 bases; nucleotides not matched to a gene: 11. The CDR3 is 15 residues long.

This chain links TRBV20-1 with TRBJ1-5; D is ambiguous. The CDR3 contains 17 residues. The ends were cut back, 0 bases at V and 7 bases at J, with 22 bases in the middle. The germline CDR1 and CDR2 sequences are DFQATT and SNEGSKA (reference sequence). The CDR3 region has the DNA TGCAGTGCTAGAGATTCGCAGGTCCCTCCGAGGGAGCAGCCCCAGCATTTT. Protein sequence: CSARDSQVPPREQPQHF.

This clonotype was seen only a few times. The chain recombines TRBV5-5 with TRBJ2-1; the match to TRBD2 covers 8 bases. CDR3 size: 15 residues. In germline, CDR1 is SGHKS, CDR2 YYEKEE (reference sequence). The J segment lost 2 bases and the V segment lost 1 base, leaving 2 bases of the junction unmatched. The CDR3 loop reads CASSLRLAPYNEQFF. In DNA, the CDR3 is TGTGCCAGCAGCTTGCGACTAGCGCCCTACAATGAGCAGTTCTTC.

This clonotype was seen a single time. This chain joins TRBV4-2 and TRBJ2-4, with D tentatively TRBD1 (6 bases). V gave up 4 bases and J gave up 1 base, with 20 bases separating them. The germline V gene has CDR1 LGHNA and CDR2 YNFKEQ. This CDR3 is built from 18 residues. Here the CDR3 reads CASSPLFVGTSAKNIQYF. The CDR3, as DNA: TGTGCCAGCAGCCCCCTATTCGTGGGGACAAGTGCCAAAAACATTCAGTACTTC.

This clonotype was recorded a few times. V is TRBV6-4 and J is TRBJ2-1; D unclear. This CDR3 spans 12 amino acids. Trimming shortened V by 5 bases and J by 8 bases, and 10 bases separated the two germline ends. CDR1 is MRHNA and CDR2 is SNTAGT in the germline V gene. The CDR3 reads CASSINGDEQFF. For the CDR3, the DNA is TGTGCCAGCAGTATCAATGGCGATGAGCAGTTCTTC.

Worth noting for this clonotype: Since a much larger clone is just one base distant, this may be a read error. V and J are TRBV7-9 and TRBJ2-6; tentative D call: TRBD1 (6 bases). From germline, CDR1 is SEHNR and CDR2 FQNEAQ (reference sequence). CDR3 length: 16 residues. CDR3 loop: CASSLLGARGADVLTF. CDR3 DNA sequence: TGTGCCAGCAGCTTATTGGGGGCGCGAGGGGCCGACGTCCTGACTTTC.